Listed below are T cell receptor beta chains from one sample, sequenced in a study of T-cell reconstitution after alpha-beta-depleted transplantation in children. TCRdb re-called the PCR reads with MiXCR, one entry per CDR3 protein. Of 400,000 to 550,000 distinct CDR3 sequences in the sample, 8% to 11% were seen once. The sequences come from PBMCs, collected before TCRalphabeta/CD19-depleted stem cell transplant. Receptor source: a child aged 2-15 years with inherited bone marrow failure, due to receive a stem cell transplant. CDR3s include the opening cysteine and the closing phenylalanine or tryptophan. The D gene is left open where the match is weak. Only some rows state a clone size, as once, few, many or a class for expanded clones.

j_call | d_call | v_call | clone_size | cdr3_nt | cdr3_aa
TRBJ2-7 | NA | TRBV20-1 | NA | TGCAGTGCTAGAGCGTTAGTGGCGGGACTGAGCTCCTACGCGCAGTACTTC | CSARALVAGLSSYAQYF
TRBJ1-1 | TRBD1 | TRBV11-3 | many | TGTGCCAGCAGCTCGGGACAGGGTGGTGAAGCTTTCTTT | CASSSGQGGEAFF
TRBJ2-3 | NA | TRBV29-1 | many | TGCAGCGTGGGGGGGCGCCAAGCCACAGATACGCAGTATTTT | CSVGGRQATDTQYF
TRBJ2-4 | TRBD1 | TRBV12-3/TRBV12-4 | few | TGTGCCAGCAGTGTCGGGACAGGGGCGGACATTCAGTACTTC | CASSVGTGADIQYF
TRBJ2-5 | TRBD2 | TRBV28 | NA | TGTGCCAGCAGTCCGACTAGCGGGAGAGGTGTAGAGACCCAGTACTTC | CASSPTSGRGVETQYF
TRBJ2-3 | TRBD2 | TRBV7-9 | many | TGTGCCAGCAGCCGTGCTAGCGGGAGTTCGGATACGCAGTATTTT | CASSRASGSSDTQYF
TRBJ1-4 | NA | TRBV5-1 | many | TGCGCCAGCAGCCGAAAGGGGGACGGAGATGAAAAACTGTTTTTT | CASSRKGDGDEKLFF
TRBJ1-1 | NA | TRBV29-1 | many | TGCAGCGTCTCCCCCAAGATGAACACTGAAGCTTTCTTT | CSVSPKMNTEAFF
TRBJ2-5 | TRBD2 | TRBV10-2 | NA | TGCGCCAGCAGTGAGTCCCCGGTTGTAACTAGCGGGTACCAGCCCCCAGAGACCCAGTACTTC | CASSESPVVTSGYQPPETQYF
TRBJ2-6 | NA | TRBV28 | few | TGTGCCAGCAGTTGGCAATCTGGGGCCAACGTCCTGACTTTC | CASSWQSGANVLTF
TRBJ2-5 | NA | TRBV4-1 | many | TGCGCCAGCAGCCAAGATAGAGGGGCGACCCAGTACTTC | CASSQDRGATQYF
TRBJ2-3 | TRBD2 | TRBV29-1 | many | TGCAGCGTACGGACTAGCGGGGACTTCACAGATACGCAGTATTTT | CSVRTSGDFTDTQYF
TRBJ1-2 | TRBD1 | TRBV28 | NA | TGTGCCAGCAGTACGACAGGGGGGGCTTATGGCTACACCTTC | CASSTTGGAYGYTF
TRBJ1-4 | NA | TRBV18 | many | TGTGCCAGCTCACCATTCCTAATACTCCCAACTAATGAAAAACTGTTTTTT | CASSPFLILPTNEKLFF
TRBJ2-7 | NA | TRBV6-1 | many | TGTGCCAGCAGTGAAACAGAGACCTACGAGCAGTACTTC | CASSETETYEQYF
TRBJ1-1 | TRBD1 | TRBV27 | many | TGTGCCAGCAGTTGGGGGACAGGGCGTCCGATGAACACTGAAGCTTTCTTT | CASSWGTGRPMNTEAFF
TRBJ2-7 | TRBD1 | TRBV10-3 | many | TGTGCCATCAGTGATCCCCCCGGGACAGGGAACGAGCAGTACTTC | CAISDPPGTGNEQYF
TRBJ2-1 | NA | TRBV27 | many | TGTGCCAGCAGTACCCCAGTCGGGGGCTACAATGAGCAGTTCTTC | CASSTPVGGYNEQFF
TRBJ1-4 | TRBD1 | TRBV29-1 | NA | TGCAGCGTCTATGGGACAGGGGGAGAAAAACTGTTTTTT | CSVYGTGGEKLFF
TRBJ2-2 | NA | TRBV27 | few | TGTGCCAGCAGTTTGGATAGACGGACCGGGGAGCTGTTTTTT | CASSLDRRTGELFF
TRBJ2-4 | NA | TRBV4-1 | once | TGCGCCAGTGGCAACGGGGACATTCAGTACTTC | CASGNGDIQYF
TRBJ1-2 | NA | TRBV5-4 | many | TGTGCCAGCAGAGAGAATAAACAGGAGCCCTATGGCTACACCTTC | CASRENKQEPYGYTF
TRBJ2-3 | TRBD2 | TRBV27 | many | TGTGCCAGCAGTTTAGGTCTAGCGGGTACCCCAGCAGATACGCAGTATTTT | CASSLGLAGTPADTQYF
TRBJ1-3 | NA | TRBV7-9 | many | TGTGCCAGCAGCCGCGGGCAGGGAGACACCATATATTTT | CASSRGQGDTIYF
TRBJ1-5 | TRBD1 | TRBV20-1 | few | TGCAGTGCTCGCCCCCCGGGACAGGGGGGCTATAGCAATCAGCCCCAGCATTTT | CSARPPGQGGYSNQPQHF
TRBJ2-7 | TRBD1 | TRBV4-3 | NA | TGCGCCAGCAGCCAAGATCCCACAGGGGGTATCGACGAGCAGTACTTC | CASSQDPTGGIDEQYF
TRBJ2-3 | TRBD2 | TRBV29-1 | many | TGCAGCGTTGGCGGGGGACTAGCGAGAACAGATACGCAGTATTTT | CSVGGGLARTDTQYF
TRBJ2-1 | TRBD2 | TRBV7-9 | many | TGTGCCAGCAGCTCTGGACTAGCGGGAGAAAGGGCTGAGCAGTTCTTC | CASSSGLAGERAEQFF
TRBJ2-2 | NA | TRBV10-3 | many | TGTGCCATCAGTGAGTCCTGGACCGTGATCGGGGAGCTGTTTTTT | CAISESWTVIGELFF